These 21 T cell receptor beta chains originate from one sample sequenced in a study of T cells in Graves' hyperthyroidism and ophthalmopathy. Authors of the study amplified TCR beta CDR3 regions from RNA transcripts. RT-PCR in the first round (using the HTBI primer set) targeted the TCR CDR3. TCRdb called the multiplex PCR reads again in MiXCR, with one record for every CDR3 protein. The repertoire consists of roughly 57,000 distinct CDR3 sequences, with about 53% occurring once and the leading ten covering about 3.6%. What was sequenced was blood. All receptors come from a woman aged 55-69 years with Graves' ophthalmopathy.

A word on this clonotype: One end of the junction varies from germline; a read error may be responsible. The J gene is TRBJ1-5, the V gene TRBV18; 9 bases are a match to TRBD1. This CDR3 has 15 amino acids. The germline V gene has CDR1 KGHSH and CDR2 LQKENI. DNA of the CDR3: TGTGCCAACTCACCGACAGGGGGAGCTGATCAGCCCCAGCATTTT. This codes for CANSPTGGADQPQHF.

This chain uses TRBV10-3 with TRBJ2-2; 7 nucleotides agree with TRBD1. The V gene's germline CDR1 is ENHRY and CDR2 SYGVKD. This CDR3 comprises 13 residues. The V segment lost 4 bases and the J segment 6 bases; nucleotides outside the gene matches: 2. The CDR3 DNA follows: TGTGCCATCAGTGGGACAGGCGCCGGGGAGCTGTTTTTT. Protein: CAISGTGAGELFF.

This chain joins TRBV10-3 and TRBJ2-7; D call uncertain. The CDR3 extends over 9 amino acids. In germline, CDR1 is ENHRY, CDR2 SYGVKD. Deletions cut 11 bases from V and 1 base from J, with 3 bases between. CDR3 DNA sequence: TGTGCCCCATCCTACGAGCAGTACTTC. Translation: CAPSYEQYF.

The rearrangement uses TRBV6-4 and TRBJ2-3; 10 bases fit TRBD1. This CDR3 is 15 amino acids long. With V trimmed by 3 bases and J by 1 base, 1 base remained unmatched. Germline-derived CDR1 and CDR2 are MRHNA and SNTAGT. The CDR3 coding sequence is TGTGCCAGCAGTGAGGGGACAGGGGGCACAGATACGCAGTATTTT. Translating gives CASSEGTGGTDTQYF.

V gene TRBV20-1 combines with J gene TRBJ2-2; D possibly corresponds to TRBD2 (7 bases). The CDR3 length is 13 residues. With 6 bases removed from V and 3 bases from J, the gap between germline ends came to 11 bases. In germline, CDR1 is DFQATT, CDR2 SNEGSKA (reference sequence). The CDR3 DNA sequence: TGCAGTGCCGAGGGGGGGGACACCGGGGAGCTGTTTTTT. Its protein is CSAEGGDTGELFF.

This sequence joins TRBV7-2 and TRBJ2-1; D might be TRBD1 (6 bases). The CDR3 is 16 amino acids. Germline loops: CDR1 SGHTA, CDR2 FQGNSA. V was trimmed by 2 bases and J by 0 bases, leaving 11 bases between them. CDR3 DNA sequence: TGTGCCAGCAGCTTAAGGGGGATGAGCTCCTACAATGAGCAGTTCTTC. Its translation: CASSLRGMSSYNEQFF.

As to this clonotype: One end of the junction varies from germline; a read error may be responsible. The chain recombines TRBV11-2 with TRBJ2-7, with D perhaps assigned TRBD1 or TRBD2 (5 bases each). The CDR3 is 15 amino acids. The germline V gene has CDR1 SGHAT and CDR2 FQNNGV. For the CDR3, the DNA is TGCGCCAGCAGCCAAGATGGGGCGGGTTCCTACGAGCAGTACTTC. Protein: CASSQDGAGSYEQYF.

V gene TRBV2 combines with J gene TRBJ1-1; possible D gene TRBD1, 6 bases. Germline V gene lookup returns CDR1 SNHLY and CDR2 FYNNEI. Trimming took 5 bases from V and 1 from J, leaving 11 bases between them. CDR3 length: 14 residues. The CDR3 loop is CASSNREPNTEAFF. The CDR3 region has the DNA TGTGCCAGCAGTAACAGGGAACCGAACACTGAAGCTTTCTTT.

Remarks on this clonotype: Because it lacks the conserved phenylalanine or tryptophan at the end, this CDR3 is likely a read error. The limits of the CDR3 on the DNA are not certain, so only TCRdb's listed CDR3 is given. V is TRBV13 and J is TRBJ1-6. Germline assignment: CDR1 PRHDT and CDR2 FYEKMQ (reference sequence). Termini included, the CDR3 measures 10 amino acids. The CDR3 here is CASSLQGTRS.

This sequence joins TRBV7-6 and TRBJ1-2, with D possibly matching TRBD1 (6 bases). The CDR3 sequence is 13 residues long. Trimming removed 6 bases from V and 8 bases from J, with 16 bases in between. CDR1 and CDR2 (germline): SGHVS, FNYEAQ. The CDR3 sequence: CASRPWGAGGYTF. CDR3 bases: TGTGCCAGCAGACCCTGGGGGGCAGGAGGCTACACCTTC.

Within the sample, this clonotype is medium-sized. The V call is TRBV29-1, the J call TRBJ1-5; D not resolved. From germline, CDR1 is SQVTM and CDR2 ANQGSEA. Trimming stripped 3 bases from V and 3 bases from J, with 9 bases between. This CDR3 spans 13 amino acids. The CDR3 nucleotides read TGCAGCGTTGAGTGGGCAGTCAATCAGCCCCAGCATTTT. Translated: CSVEWAVNQPQHF.

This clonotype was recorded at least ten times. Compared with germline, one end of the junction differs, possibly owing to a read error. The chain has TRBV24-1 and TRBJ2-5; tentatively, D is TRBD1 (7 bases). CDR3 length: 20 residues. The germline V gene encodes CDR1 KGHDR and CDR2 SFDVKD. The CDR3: CATSDLKNHRGGNPQETQCF. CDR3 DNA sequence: TGTGCCACCAGTGATTTAAAAAACCACAGGGGAGGTAACCCCCAAGAGACCCAGTGCTTC.

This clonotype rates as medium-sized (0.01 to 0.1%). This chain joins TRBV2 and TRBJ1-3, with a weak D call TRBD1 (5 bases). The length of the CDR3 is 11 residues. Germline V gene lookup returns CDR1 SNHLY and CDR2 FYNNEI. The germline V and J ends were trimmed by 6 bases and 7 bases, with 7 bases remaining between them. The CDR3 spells CASRGGNTIYF. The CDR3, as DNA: TGTGCCAGCAGGGGGGGGAACACCATATATTTT.

CDR3 in amino acids: CATSDWAGTNEKLFF. The CDR3 DNA is TGTGCCACCAGTGATTGGGCGGGGACTAATGAAAAACTGTTTTTT. The chain uses TRBV24-1 and TRBJ1-4; D gene uncertain. This CDR3 contains 15 residues. From germline, CDR1 is KGHDR and CDR2 SFDVKD. V lost 2 bases, J lost 2 bases, and 8 bases lay in between.

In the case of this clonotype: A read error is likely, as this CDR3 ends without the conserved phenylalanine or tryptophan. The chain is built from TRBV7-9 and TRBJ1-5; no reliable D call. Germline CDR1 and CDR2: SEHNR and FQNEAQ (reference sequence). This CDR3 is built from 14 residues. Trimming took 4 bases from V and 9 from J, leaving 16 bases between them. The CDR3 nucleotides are TGTGCCAGCAGCTCCGGACTGGGTATCCTGCCCCAGCATCTT. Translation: CASSSGLGILPQHL.

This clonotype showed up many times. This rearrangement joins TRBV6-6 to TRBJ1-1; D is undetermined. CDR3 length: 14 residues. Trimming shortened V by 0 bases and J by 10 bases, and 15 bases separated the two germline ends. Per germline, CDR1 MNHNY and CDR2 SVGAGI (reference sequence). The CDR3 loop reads CASSYSKLIFLAFF. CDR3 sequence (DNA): TGTGCCAGCAGTTACTCGAAATTAATTTTTTTAGCTTTCTTT.

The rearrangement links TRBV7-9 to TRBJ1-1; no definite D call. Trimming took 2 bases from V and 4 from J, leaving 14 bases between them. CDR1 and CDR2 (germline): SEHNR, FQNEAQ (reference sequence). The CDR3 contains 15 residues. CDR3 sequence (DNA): TGTGCCAGCAGCTTATCGGTCCTCCTGGGCACTGAAGCTTTCTTT. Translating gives CASSLSVLLGTEAFF.

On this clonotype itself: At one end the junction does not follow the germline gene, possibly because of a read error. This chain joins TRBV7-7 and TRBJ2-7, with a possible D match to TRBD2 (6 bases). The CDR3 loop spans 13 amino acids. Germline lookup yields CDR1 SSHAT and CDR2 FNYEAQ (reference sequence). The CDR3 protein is CASSLNGGYEQYF. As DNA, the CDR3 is TGTGCTAGCAGCTTAAACGGGGGCTACGAGCAGTACTTC.

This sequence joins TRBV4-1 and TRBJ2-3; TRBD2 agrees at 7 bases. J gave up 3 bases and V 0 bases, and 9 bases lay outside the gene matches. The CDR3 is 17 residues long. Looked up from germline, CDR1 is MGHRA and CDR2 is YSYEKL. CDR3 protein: CASSQEGRGSLTDTQYF. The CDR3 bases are TGCGCCAGCAGCCAAGAAGGGCGGGGGAGCCTTACAGATACGCAGTATTTT.

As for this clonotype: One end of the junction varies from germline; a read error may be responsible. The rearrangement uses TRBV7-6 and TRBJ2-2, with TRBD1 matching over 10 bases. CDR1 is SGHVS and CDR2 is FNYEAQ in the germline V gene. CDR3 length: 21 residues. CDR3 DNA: TGTGCCAGCAGCTTAGCCTCCGGGACAGGGGTACTTGCGTCGTTGGCCGGGAAGCTGTTTTTT. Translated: CASSLASGTGVLASLAGKLFF.

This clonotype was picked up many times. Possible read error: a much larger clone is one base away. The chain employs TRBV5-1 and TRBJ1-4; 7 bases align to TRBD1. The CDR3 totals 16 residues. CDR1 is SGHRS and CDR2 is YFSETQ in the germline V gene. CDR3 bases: TGCGCCAGCAGCTTAAACACAGGGGCAACTAATGGAAAACTGTTTTTT. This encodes CASSLNTGATNGKLFF.